This T cell receptor (beta chain) was captured in a study of shared clonotypes between healthy human individuals (TCRdb year 2020). Study-wide context: The cohort comprised a couple of women and a few men aged 18 to 49 years. For each donor, three plates each were used for CD4 naive and CD4 memory, two plates were used for CD8 naive, and one plate was used for CD8 memory. Blood TCR repertoires of about five healthy adults were deeply sequenced to estimate repertoire size and the extent of clonotype sharing between individuals. To increase sequencing depth and limit assay-specific biases, different laboratories used diverse techniques to prepare libraries and sequence TCR repertoires. Each donor's leukapheresis produced roughly between roughly 0.85 and 10 billion PBMCs. The paper's findings and limits, for the study overall: Pairwise subsampling indicated that sequencing depth was expected to affect the degree of clonotype sharing among donors. Across a handful of donors, approximately 5% of naive CD4, around 3.5% of naive CD8, 2.3% of memory CD4, and roughly 0.4% of memory CD8 clonotypes were shared. Higher generation probabilities were observed for clonotypes shared by all four sorted-subset donors than for non-shared clonotypes. Estimated clonotype richness was generally larger for naive than for memory subsets. Sampling was limited to blood, and TCR repertoires in tissue likely differ from TCR repertoires in blood. Incomplete sequencing was indicated by rarefaction of sorted-subset datasets, despite the large sequencing depth. The genetic and exposure-history diversity represented was limited by the small number of donors.

The donors were healthy, HIV-negative adults with no recently reported acute infections or vaccinations. Every donor was a Caucasian adult living in Nashville, Tennessee, USA. CD4+ T cells were enriched by magnetic negative selection, after which naive cells were positively selected on CD45RA and the negative fraction was taken as the memory subset. After blood collection by leukapheresis, PBMCs were isolated using Ficoll-Histopaque density gradient centrifugation and then cryopreserved in the vapor phase of liquid nitrogen. Analytical flow cytometry was used to check the purity and quantity of each magnetically sorted T cell population. Each sorted fraction had its genomic DNA isolated and then quantified by UV absorbance on a Nanodrop 2000c. V is cut by 7 bases and J by 5 bases, and the space between the germline ends is 12 bases. CDR3 length: 13 amino acids, cysteine to phenylalanine. The kept DNA is CDR3 alone, 39 bases in frame from the first base. CDR1 ENHRY and CDR2 SYGVKD are derived from the germline V gene.

In regard to this clone: Its recognized antigen is unknown. One base away there is no much larger clone; base qualities are not given.

TCR CDR3 regions were amplified from genomic DNA by multiplex PCR using the deep immunoSEQ assay. Extracted genomic DNA from each cell subset was distributed evenly across all wells of several immunoSEQ 96-well plates, and each plate was treated as a replicate. For sorted subsets, each replicate PCR was loaded with 200 to 250 ng genomic DNA, equivalent to roughly 30,000 T cell genomes. The purified libraries were quantified using a Qubit 3.0 fluorometer, sized with a Bioanalyzer 2100, and then quantified again using the KAPA Library Quantification kit. A separate single-read 150-cycle Illumina NextSeq 550 flow cell was used to sequence each immunoSEQ 96-well plate. In the source study's methods: Because the immunoSEQ output held only junctional sequences and lacked quality scores, the filtering could not match the filtering applied to full-length reads. To assign V/J genes and CDR3, sequences were annotated using PyIR, a Python wrapper for IgBLAST v1.9, with IMGT germline references. Reads with weak V/J assignments (E-value above 1e-6), missing CDR3, stop codons, out-of-frame junctions, or ambiguous translated residues were removed. V3J clonotypes were defined as sequences sharing the same inferred V gene, J gene, and CDR3 amino acid sequence. The percentage overlap between two repertoires was calculated by dividing the number of shared unique clonotypes by the size of the smaller repertoire. RTK rarefaction, the Chao1 estimator, and Recon v2.1 estimates of unobserved clonotypes were used to assess repertoire richness. Generation probabilities for all TCRbeta clonotypes obtained by the gDNA method from a few donors were computed using OLGA. As stored in TCRdb, this immuneACCESS dataset retains in-frame rearrangements with V and J assigned. A fraction of the clones does not appear; measured against another copy, unresolved V genes explain less than half of the discrepancy, and the remainder lacks a known reason. The V and J calls and clone size were taken over from that table, and D and trimming were inferred from the DNA. The sample table records about a million clones; 75% of these occur just once. The ten largest clones capture about 1.5% of the sample.

The sample taken for sequencing was memory CD4+ T cells sorted from blood. The meaning of the sample's cell subset or site label: CD45RA-negative fraction. The TCR originated in a man between 18 and 29 years old in good health. Recombination joined TRBV10-3 with TRBJ2-1, with the D gene call left open. For the CDR3, the sequence is CAIMRAGHNEQFF. The nucleotide sequence is TGTGCCATCATGAGAGCAGGCCACAATGAGCAGTTCTTC.